Shown below are 7 T cell receptor beta chains from a single sample sequenced in a study of T cells expressing NK-cell markers. No DNA is given; TCRdb re-called the 5' RACE reads and lists each CDR3 protein once. Recorded for this sample: 140,000 or so distinct CDR3 sequences. The sample was blood T cells: a sorted CD56 or NKG2C T cell subset, CD4+ or CD8+ T cells, or bulk PBMC T cells (not recorded which). These receptors were obtained from a man younger than 35 in good health.

The gene calls are TRBV6-1 and TRBJ2-2. This CDR3 contains 14 residues. From germline, CDR1 is MNHNS and CDR2 SASEGT. This chain's CDR3 is CASTHERDAGELFF.

This chain links TRBV27 with TRBJ2-7. The V gene's germline CDR1 is MNHEY and CDR2 SMNVEV (reference sequence). The CDR3 is made up of 14 amino acids. The CDR3: CASSSTQEIYEQYF.

The genes are TRBV7-2 and TRBJ2-5; TCRdb gives TRBD2 as the D gene, but with no DNA this cannot be confirmed. In germline, CDR1 is SGHTA, CDR2 FQGNSA. This CDR3 region has 17 residues. This CDR3 reads CASSSRTSGRAVETQYF.

This chain connects TRBV9 to TRBJ2-1; no DNA is available, so the TRBD1 call from TCRdb remains unchecked. The CDR3 spans 16 residues. Germline V gene lookup returns CDR1 SGDLS and CDR2 YYNGEE. CDR3 region: CASSVEFGGYYNEQFF. Variable domain in full (rest from reference TRBV9 and TRBJ2-1): DSGVTQTPKHLITATGQRVTLRCSPRSGDLSVYWYQQSLDQGLQFLIQYYNGEERAKGNILERFSAQQFPDLHSELNLSSLELGDSALYFCASSVEFGGYYNEQFFGPGTRLTVL.

This rearrangement joins TRBV20-1 to TRBJ2-1; TCRdb calls TRBD2, which cannot be checked without DNA. Per germline, CDR1 DFQATT and CDR2 SNEGSKA (reference sequence). The CDR3 is 14 residues long. The CDR3 loop reads CSASAARAFNEQFF.

The chain combines TRBV30 with TRBJ2-5; TCRdb's D call, TRBD2, is unchecked because there is no DNA. This CDR3 has 15 residues. Germline V gene lookup returns CDR1 GTSNPN and CDR2 SVGIG (reference sequence). This CDR3 reads CAWRAGLASTETQYF.

The chain combines TRBV14 with TRBJ2-5. Germline assignment: CDR1 SGHDN and CDR2 FVKESK. The CDR3 consists of 18 residues. The CDR3 is CASSQQTRLDGSRVPQYF.